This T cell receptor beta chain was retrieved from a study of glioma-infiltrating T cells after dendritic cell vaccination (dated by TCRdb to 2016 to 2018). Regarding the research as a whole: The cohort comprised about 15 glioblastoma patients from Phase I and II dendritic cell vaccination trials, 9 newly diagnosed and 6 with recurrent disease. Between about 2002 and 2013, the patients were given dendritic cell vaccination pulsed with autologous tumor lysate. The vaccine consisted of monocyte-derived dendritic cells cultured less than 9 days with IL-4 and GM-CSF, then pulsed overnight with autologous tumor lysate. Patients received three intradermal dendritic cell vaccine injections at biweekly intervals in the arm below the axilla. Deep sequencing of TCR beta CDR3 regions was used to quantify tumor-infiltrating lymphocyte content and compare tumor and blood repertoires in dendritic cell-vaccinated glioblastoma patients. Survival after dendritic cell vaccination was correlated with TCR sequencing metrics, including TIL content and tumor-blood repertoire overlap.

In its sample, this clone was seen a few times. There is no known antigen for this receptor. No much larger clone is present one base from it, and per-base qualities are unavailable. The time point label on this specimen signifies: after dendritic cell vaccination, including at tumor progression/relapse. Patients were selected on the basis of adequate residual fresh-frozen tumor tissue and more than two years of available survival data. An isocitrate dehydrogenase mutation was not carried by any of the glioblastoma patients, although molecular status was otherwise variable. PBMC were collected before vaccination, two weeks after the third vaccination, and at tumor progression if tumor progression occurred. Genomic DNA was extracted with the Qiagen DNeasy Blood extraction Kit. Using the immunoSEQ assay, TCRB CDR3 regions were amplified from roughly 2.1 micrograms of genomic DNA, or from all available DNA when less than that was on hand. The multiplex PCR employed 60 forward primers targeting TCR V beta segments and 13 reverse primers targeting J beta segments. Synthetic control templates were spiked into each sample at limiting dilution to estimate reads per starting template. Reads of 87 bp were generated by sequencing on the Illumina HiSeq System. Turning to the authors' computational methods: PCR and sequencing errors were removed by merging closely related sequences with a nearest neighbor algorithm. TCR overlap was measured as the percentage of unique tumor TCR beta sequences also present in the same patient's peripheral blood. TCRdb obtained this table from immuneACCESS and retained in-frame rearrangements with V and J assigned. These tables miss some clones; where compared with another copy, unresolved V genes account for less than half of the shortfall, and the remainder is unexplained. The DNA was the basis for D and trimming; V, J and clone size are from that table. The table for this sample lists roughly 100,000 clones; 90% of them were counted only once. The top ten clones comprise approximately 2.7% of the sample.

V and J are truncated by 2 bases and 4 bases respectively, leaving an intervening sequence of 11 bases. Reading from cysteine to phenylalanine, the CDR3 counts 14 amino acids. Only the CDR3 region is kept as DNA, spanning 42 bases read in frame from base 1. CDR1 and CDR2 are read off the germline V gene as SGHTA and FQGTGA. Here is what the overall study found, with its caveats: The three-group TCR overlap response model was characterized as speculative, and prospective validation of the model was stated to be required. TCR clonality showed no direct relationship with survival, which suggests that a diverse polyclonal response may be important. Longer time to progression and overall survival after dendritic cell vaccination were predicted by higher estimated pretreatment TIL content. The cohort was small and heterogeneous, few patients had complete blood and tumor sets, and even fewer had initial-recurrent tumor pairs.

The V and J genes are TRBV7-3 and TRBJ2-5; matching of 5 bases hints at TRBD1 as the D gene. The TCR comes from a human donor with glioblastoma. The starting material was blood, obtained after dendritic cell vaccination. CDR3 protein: CASSLSGLGETQYF. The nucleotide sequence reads TGTGCCAGCAGCTTATCAGGGCTGGGAGAGACCCAGTACTTC. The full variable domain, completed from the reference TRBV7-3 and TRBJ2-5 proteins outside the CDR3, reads GAGVSQTPSNKVTEKGKYVELRCDPISGHTALYWYRQSLGQGPEFLIYFQGTGAADDSGLPNDRFFAVRPEGSVSTLKIQRTERGDSAVYLCASSLSGLGETQYFGPGTRLLVL.